This passage covers 2 T cell receptor beta chains from one sample sequenced in a study of shared clonotypes between healthy human individuals. The assay was immunoSEQ multiplex PCR, and TCRdb's table has in-frame clones only and misses some. Here the sample spans roughly 400,000 clones, roughly 96% being singletons. The specimen was memory CD8+ T cells sorted from blood. Documented subset: CD45RO+ cells pooled with CCR7-negative TemRA cells. All receptors come from a man aged 25 to 45 in good health.

This chain connects TRBV27 to TRBJ2-3; D not resolved. The V end lost 1 base, the J end lost 6 bases, and 11 bases lay between the germline ends. The CDR3 runs to 14 residues. The germline V gene has CDR1 MNHEY and CDR2 SMNVEV (reference sequence). The CDR3 protein is CASSLFSSADTQYF. CDR3 in DNA: TGTGCCAGCAGTTTATTTAGTTCTGCGGATACGCAGTATTTT.

With respect to this clone: The same CDR3 can be traced to other DNA sequences in this sample. V is TRBV20-1 and J is TRBJ2-7, with D perhaps TRBD2 (5 bases). Germline lookup yields CDR1 DFQATT and CDR2 SNEGSKA (reference sequence). V was clipped by 3 bases and J by 2 bases, with 5 bases between them. The CDR3 is 11 amino acids. The CDR3: CSASGAYEQYF. The CDR3 DNA reads TGCAGTGCTAGCGGGGCCTACGAGCAGTACTTC.